These T cell receptor beta chains were read from a single sample in a study of blood T cell repertoires in COVID-19. Libraries were prepared by immunoSEQ multiplex PCR; TCRdb keeps only in-frame clonotypes and omits some of them. The repertoire holds around 60,000 clones, with roughly four fifths as singletons. The material sequenced was peripheral blood. The receptor set was obtained from a woman older than 75 with acute or convalescent COVID-19. The CDR3 runs from the conserved cysteine through the conserved F or W. A D gene is named only where the DNA matches it firmly. A clone size is listed for some rows: how often the clone was seen (once, few, many), or a class if it is expanded.

>TRBD1|.|TRBJ1-3|TRBV4-2
CASSNDRGAGNTIYF
TGTGCCAGCAGCAACGACAGGGGCGCTGGAAACACCATATATTTT
>TRBD2|.|TRBJ2-7|TRBV5-4
CASSSAGGPREQYF
TGTGCCAGCAGCTCGGCGGGAGGGCCCCGCGAGCAGTACTTC
>.|.|TRBJ2-6|TRBV28
CASSPPGTSSGANVLTF
TGTGCCAGCAGTCCCCCGGGCACTAGCTCTGGGGCCAACGTCCTGACTTTC
>.|.|TRBJ2-3|TRBV7-9
CASSFDQRLDTQYF
TGTGCCAGCAGCTTTGATCAGCGGCTAGATACGCAGTATTTT
>.|few|TRBJ1-5|TRBV7-2
CASSAVPSNQPQHF
TGTGCCAGCAGCGCGGTCCCTAGCAATCAGCCCCAGCATTTT
>.|.|TRBJ2-1|TRBV5-1
CASSLAELGEQFF
TGCGCCAGCAGCTTGGCGGAGTTGGGTGAGCAGTTCTTC
>TRBD1|.|TRBJ2-2|TRBV7-7
CASSRDSPNTGELFF
TGTGCTAGCAGCCGGGACAGCCCGAACACCGGGGAGCTGTTTTTT
>TRBD1|.|TRBJ1-2|TRBV6-5
CASRSTGGYGYTF
TGTGCCAGCAGGTCTACAGGGGGCTATGGCTACACCTTC
>.|.|TRBJ1-2|TRBV7-3
CASSSSGTTNYGYTF
TGTGCCAGCAGCTCCTCCGGGACAACTAACTATGGCTACACCTTC
>TRBD1|.|TRBJ1-1|TRBV6-4
CASRDSDRDTEAFF
TGTGCCAGCAGAGATTCGGACAGGGACACTGAAGCTTTCTTT
>TRBD1|.|TRBJ2-5|TRBV6-2/TRBV6-3
CASSLGQGEGETQYF
TGTGCCAGCAGTCTCGGACAGGGGGAAGGCGAGACCCAGTACTTC
>.|.|TRBJ1-5|TRBV23-1
CASNRDAGRVNQPQHF
TGCGCCAGCAACCGAGACGCGGGCCGAGTGAATCAGCCCCAGCATTTT
>TRBD1|.|TRBJ1-1|TRBV11-2
CASSLGQTFGNTEAFF
TGTGCCAGCAGCTTGGGACAGACATTCGGGAACACTGAAGCTTTCTTT
>TRBD2|.|TRBJ2-2|TRBV11-2
CASSRRGLTSFGELFF
TGTGCCAGCAGCAGAAGGGGACTAACTTCATTCGGGGAGCTGTTTTTT
>.|few|TRBJ1-3|TRBV11-3
CASSLDSGLGNTIYF
TGTGCCAGCAGCTTAGATTCAGGGCTTGGAAACACCATATATTTT
>.|few|TRBJ1-5|TRBV9
CASSVSGSGNQPQHF
TGTGCCAGCAGCGTATCCGGGTCGGGCAATCAGCCCCAGCATTTT
>TRBD1|once|TRBJ2-7|TRBV7-8
CASSSIGQGRSYEQYF
TGTGCCAGCAGCTCAATCGGACAGGGCAGGTCCTACGAGCAGTACTTC
>.|.|TRBJ2-3|TRBV19
CASSIMGFEVDTQYF
TGTGCCAGTAGTATTATGGGTTTTGAGGTGGATACGCAGTATTTT
>TRBD1|.|TRBJ2-1|TRBV18
CASSPTGVDNEQFF
TGTGCCAGCTCACCAACAGGGGTGGACAATGAGCAGTTCTTC
>TRBD2|.|TRBJ2-2|TRBV2
CASSEVAGGQGGELFF
TGTGCCAGCAGTGAAGTTGCGGGAGGTCAGGGCGGGGAGCTGTTTTTT
>TRBD2|few|TRBJ2-1|TRBV28
CASSDGGASGRVVEQFF
TGTGCCAGCAGCGACGGCGGGGCTAGCGGGAGAGTGGTTGAGCAGTTCTTC
>TRBD2|.|TRBJ2-2|TRBV5-1
CASSFSGGERGELFF
TGCGCCAGCAGCTTCAGCGGGGGAGAGCGCGGGGAGCTGTTTTTT
>TRBD1|.|TRBJ2-6|TRBV6-5
CASSLQGATGANVLTF
TGTGCCAGCAGTTTACAGGGGGCTACTGGGGCCAACGTCCTGACTTTC
>TRBD2|once|TRBJ2-3|TRBV6-2/TRBV6-3
CASSPTSGGTDTQYF
TGTGCCAGCAGTCCGACTAGCGGGGGCACAGATACGCAGTATTTT
>.|.|TRBJ1-1|TRBV18
CASSPSSNTEAFF
TGTGCCAGCTCACCTTCGAGTAACACTGAAGCTTTCTTT
>.|once|TRBJ2-3|TRBV7-2
CASSPRGNTDTQYF
TGTGCCAGCAGCCCAAGGGGGAACACAGATACGCAGTATTTT
>TRBD2|.|TRBJ2-3|TRBV19
CASSRPSGDSSTDTQYF
TGTGCCAGTAGTAGGCCTAGCGGGGACTCTAGCACAGATACGCAGTATTTT
>TRBD1|.|TRBJ2-3|TRBV19
CASSRRTGGATDTQYF
TGTGCCAGTAGTCGTAGGACAGGGGGGGCCACAGATACGCAGTATTTT
>.|few|TRBJ1-5|TRBV27
CASRPHLRQAVKLSNQPQHF
TGTGCCAGCAGGCCCCATCTTAGACAGGCCGTAAAACTTAGCAATCAGCCCCAGCATTTT
>TRBD1|.|TRBJ1-1|TRBV30
CAWSGGPTPGGAEAFF
TGTGCCTGGAGTGGAGGACCGACCCCAGGGGGTGCTGAGGCTTTCTTT
>.|.|TRBJ2-3|TRBV7-2
CASSPLATDTQYF
TGTGCCAGCAGCCCTCTCGCGACAGATACGCAGTATTTT